Below, 25 T cell receptor beta chains from the same sample are listed, as sequenced in a study of shared clonotypes between healthy human individuals. Naive CD8 isolation took CD45RO-negative cells positively selected for CCR7 and excluded terminally differentiated effector memory CD45RA+ cells. Generated by immunoSEQ multiplex PCR, the TCRdb table keeps only in-frame clones and is missing some. The sample records roughly 2,000,000 clones, about 95% being singletons. Specimen: naive CD8+ T cells sorted from blood. The receptors originated from a man between 18 and 35 years old in good health.

The gene calls are TRBV2 and TRBJ2-1; TRBD1 matches 10 bases. The CDR3 spans 16 residues. The junction had 13 bases not matched to a gene; V was cut back by 9 bases and J by 5 bases. Germline V gene lookup returns CDR1 SNHLY and CDR2 FYNNEI. In nucleotides, the CDR3 is TGTGCCAGTCTTCCTTGGCCGGGACAGGGGAACAATGAGCAGTTCTTC. Translation gives CASLPWPGQGNNEQFF.

Here the CDR3 DNA reads TGTGCCAGCAGCTTTGACGGGTCTCGTCAGCCCCAGCATTTT. Translating it yields CASSFDGSRQPQHF. The chain employs TRBV5-6 and TRBJ1-5; D is uncertain. Deletions cut 2 bases from V and 6 bases from J, with 12 bases between. The CDR3 has 14 amino acids. CDR1 SGHDT and CDR2 YYEEEE come from the germline V gene. The whole variable domain, filled in from reference TRBV5-6 and TRBJ1-5, reads DAGVTQSPTHLIKTRGQQVTLRCSPKSGHDTVSWYQQALGQGPQFIFQYYEEEERQRGNFPDRFSGHQFPNYSSELNVNALLLGDSALYLCASSFDGSRQPQHFGDGTRLSIL.

V and J are TRBV5-6 and TRBJ1-2; tentative D call: TRBD1 (5 bases). Trimming cost V 3 bases and J 8 bases, with 11 bases left between them. The CDR3 is 12 residues long. The germline V gene encodes CDR1 SGHDT and CDR2 YYEEEE. DNA of the CDR3: TGTGCCAGCAGCTCTGGCGGACAAGGCTACACCTTC. It encodes CASSSGGQGYTF.

In nucleotides, the CDR3 is TGTGCCAGCAGCAAAGGGGTCCTCGATGGCTACACCTTC. It specifies CASSKGVLDGYTF. This rearrangement joins TRBV21-1 to TRBJ1-2. TRBV21-1 is a pseudogene. There are 13 residues in the CDR3.

The V gene is TRBV15, the J gene TRBJ2-1; D remains ambiguous. V was trimmed by 3 bases and J by 8 bases, leaving 11 bases between them. The germline gives CDR1 LNHNV, CDR2 YYDKDF (reference sequence). This CDR3 is built from 13 residues. The CDR3 reads CATSSVEGYEQFF. The CDR3 coding sequence is TGTGCCACCAGCAGCGTAGAAGGCTATGAGCAGTTCTTC.

The chain carries TRBV6-1 and TRBJ2-2; no reliable D call. Germline CDR1 reads MNHNS; CDR2 reads SASEGT. The CDR3 spans 14 residues. V lost 7 bases to trimming and J lost 4 bases, with 13 bases between them. The DNA for the CDR3 is TGTGCCAGCACCCTCTTTTGGGGCACCGGGGAGCTGTTTTTT. It specifies CASTLFWGTGELFF.

On this clone: This same CDR3 is encoded by further DNA sequences in the sample. The genes are TRBV25-1 and TRBJ2-1, with D possibly matching TRBD2 (6 bases). V dropped 1 base and J dropped 0 bases, with 7 bases sitting between them. Germline assignment: CDR1 MGHDK and CDR2 SYGVNS. The CDR3 contains 15 residues. The CDR3 sequence is CASSEFGSSYNEQFF. CDR3 coding DNA: TGTGCCAGCAGTGAATTCGGGAGCTCCTACAATGAGCAGTTCTTC. Variable domain in full (rest from reference TRBV25-1 and TRBJ2-1): EADIYQTPRYLVIGTGKKITLECSQTMGHDKMYWYQQDPGMELHLIHYSYGVNSTEKGDLSSESTVSRIRTEHFPLTLESARPSHTSQYLCASSEFGSSYNEQFFGPGTRLTVL.

The chain is built from TRBV28 and TRBJ1-1, with D hard to call. The germline gives CDR1 MDHEN, CDR2 SYDVKM. The V gene lost 4 bases and the J gene lost 6 bases, with 9 bases spanning the gap. CDR3 length: 12 residues. CDR3 DNA: TGTGCCAGCAGTTGGTCGATTGCTGAAGCTTTCTTT. Translation gives CASSWSIAEAFF.

As for this clone: Other nucleotide sequences from this sample produce the same CDR3. The V call is TRBV5-6, the J call TRBJ2-7, with TRBD2 identical over 12 bases. V was pared by 4 bases and J by 2 bases, with 1 base of the junction left unmatched. CDR3 size: 14 residues. Germline V lookup: CDR1 SGHDT, CDR2 YYEEEE. In DNA, the CDR3 is TGTGCCAGCAGCCTAGCGGGGGGGACCTACGAGCAGTACTTC. It specifies CASSLAGGTYEQYF.

The chain employs TRBV4-3 and TRBJ2-1; weak D call: TRBD2 (5 bases). The germline V gene has CDR1 LGHNA and CDR2 YSLEER. V lost 1 base and J lost 8, with 9 bases in between. This CDR3 comprises 13 residues. DNA of the CDR3: TGCGCCAGCAGCCAAGGGGAGAACGATGAGCAGTTCTTC. Protein sequence: CASSQGENDEQFF.

The rearrangement uses TRBV29-1 and TRBJ2-3, with 16 positions matching TRBD2. Trimming took 6 bases from V and 4 from J; bases not matched to a gene: 13. The CDR3 loop spans 18 amino acids. Germline V gene sequence: CDR1 SQVTM, CDR2 ANQGSEA. CDR3 DNA: TGCAGCGTCCTGGGACTAGCGGGAGGGCCGAACGAAGCAGATACGCAGTATTTT. Translating it yields CSVLGLAGGPNEADTQYF.

About this clone: Sequence at one end of the junction differs from germline and may be a read error. The chain combines TRBV2 with TRBJ1-2; D is unresolved. This CDR3 is 12 amino acids long. CDR1 SNHLY and CDR2 FYNNEI come from the germline V gene. The CDR3 protein is CASGELEDRATF. CDR3 nucleotides: TGTGCCAGCGGTGAGTTAGAGGACCGCGCAACCTTC.

The rearrangement links TRBV28 to TRBJ1-2, with 10 bases that match TRBD1. This CDR3 is 15 amino acids long. CDR1 and CDR2 from the germline V gene are MDHEN and SYDVKM. The ends lost 5 bases at V and 2 bases at J; junction bases unmatched: 5. CDR3 nucleotides: TGTGCCAGCAGTGCTTCGACAGGGGGCAACTATGGCTACACCTTC. Protein product: CASSASTGGNYGYTF.

CDR3 DNA sequence: TGTGCCAGCGAGGGGGAGGGGGCGAGAGAGACCCAGTACTTC. Translating gives CASEGEGARETQYF. The rearrangement uses TRBV11-2 and TRBJ2-5; D tentatively fits TRBD1 or TRBD2 (7 bases each). The CDR3 length is 14 residues. The germline gives CDR1 SGHAT, CDR2 FQNNGV. V was pared by 8 bases and J by 4 bases, with 17 bases between.

V usage is TRBV7-6 and J usage is TRBJ2-2; 8 nucleotides match TRBD1. This CDR3 spans 17 amino acids. The germline gives CDR1 SGHVS, CDR2 FNYEAQ. Trimming at V came to 2 bases and at J to 1 base, leaving 6 bases not matched to a gene. CDR3 nucleotides: TGTGCCAGCAGCTTATTAACGGGGACAGGGAACACCGGGGAGCTGTTTTTT. This sequence encodes CASSLLTGTGNTGELFF.

The gene calls are TRBV5-6 and TRBJ2-7; D perhaps matches TRBD1 (6 bases). V dropped 4 bases and J dropped 0 bases, with 20 bases sitting between them. Germline loops: CDR1 SGHDT, CDR2 YYEEEE. This CDR3 spans 17 amino acids. The CDR3 sequence: CASSAAMTGPNSYEQYF. Written as DNA, the CDR3 is TGTGCCAGCAGCGCCGCGATGACAGGACCCAACTCCTACGAGCAGTACTTC.

The chain links TRBV5-8 to TRBJ2-7, with D perhaps matching TRBD2 (5 bases). V dropped 3 bases and J dropped 5 bases, with 18 bases sitting between them. The CDR3 contains 15 residues. CDR1 is SGHTS and CDR2 is YDEGEE in the germline V gene. CDR3 in amino acids: CASSSGSAVMDEQYF. The CDR3 region has the DNA TGTGCCAGCAGCTCGGGGAGTGCGGTTATGGACGAGCAGTACTTC.

This chain uses TRBV2 with TRBJ1-5, with TRBD1 identical over 8 bases. The CDR3 contains 17 residues. Germline values: CDR1 SNHLY, CDR2 FYNNEI. Trimming cost V 2 bases and J 0 bases; bases outside gene matches: 6. The CDR3 DNA follows: TGTGCCAGCAGTGAAAGAGACAGGGGCTATAGCAATCAGCCCCAGCATTTT. Translating gives CASSERDRGYSNQPQHF.

V and J are TRBV4-1 and TRBJ1-1; D uncertain. Germline assignment: CDR1 MGHRA and CDR2 YSYEKL. Trimming took off 5 bases at V and 2 bases at J, with 9 bases between the two ends. CDR3 size: 13 residues. For the CDR3, the DNA is TGCGCCAGCAGCTTTAAACAAAACACTGAAGCTTTCTTT. Amino acid sequence: CASSFKQNTEAFF.

This chain links TRBV9 with TRBJ2-7; D gene uncertain. The V gene's germline CDR1 is SGDLS and CDR2 YYNGEE. This CDR3 comprises 16 residues. Trimming took off 0 bases at V and 3 bases at J, with 16 bases between the two ends. The CDR3 sequence: CASSVGGPTVDYEQYF. CDR3 sequence (DNA): TGTGCCAGCAGCGTAGGCGGACCTACAGTTGACTACGAGCAGTACTTC.

The chain is built from TRBV6-6 and TRBJ1-4; D may be TRBD1 (6 bases). The CDR3 has 16 amino acids. Trimming took off 6 bases at V and 0 bases at J, with 14 bases between the two ends. From germline, CDR1 is MNHNY and CDR2 SVGAGI (reference sequence). The CDR3 DNA sequence: TGTGCCAGCAGACCGGGGGAGGGGGCAACTAATGAAAAACTGTTTTTT. Translation: CASRPGEGATNEKLFF.

V and J are TRBV5-6 and TRBJ2-5; the match to TRBD1 covers 10 bases. In germline, CDR1 is SGHDT, CDR2 YYEEEE. The ends lost 4 bases at V and 2 bases at J; junction bases unmatched: 5. This CDR3 has 15 amino acids. CDR3 in DNA: TGTGCCAGCAGCGGGACAGGGGTAGGGCAAGAGACCCAGTACTTC. Amino acids: CASSGTGVGQETQYF.

The chain links TRBV13 to TRBJ2-7, with a tentative D call TRBD1 (5 bases). CDR1 and CDR2 from the germline V gene are PRHDT and FYEKMQ (reference sequence). Trimming cost V 4 bases and J 3 bases, with 13 bases left between them. This CDR3 is built from 14 residues. CDR3 residues: CASSYGDSHYEQYF. Written as DNA, the CDR3 is TGTGCCAGCAGCTACGGAGACAGCCACTACGAGCAGTACTTC.

The V gene is TRBV27, the J gene TRBJ1-1; no firm D call. V was cut by 0 bases and J by 1 base, with 6 bases left in between. The CDR3 extends over 14 amino acids. Looked up from germline, CDR1 is MNHEY and CDR2 is SMNVEV (reference sequence). CDR3 region: CASSLSPANTEAFF. In DNA, the CDR3 is TGTGCCAGCAGTTTATCGCCAGCGAACACTGAAGCTTTCTTT.

The J gene is TRBJ2-7, the V gene TRBV11-2, with D unresolved. CDR3 length: 18 residues. V lost 5 bases and J lost 0, with 23 bases in between. CDR1 is SGHAT and CDR2 is FQNNGV in the germline V gene. CDR3 region: CASSGIGRPGLSSYEQYF. The CDR3 nucleotides read TGTGCCAGCAGCGGAATAGGCAGGCCCGGGCTCTCCTCCTACGAGCAGTACTTC.